A selection of T cell receptor beta chains follows, all from one sample in a study of blood T cell repertoires in COVID-19. Assay used: immunoSEQ multiplex PCR; TCRdb lists only in-frame clones, some missing. The table shows about 230,000 clones, with 83% occurring only once. Sample: peripheral blood. The receptors here all came from a woman in her 30s with COVID-19, enrolled during active disease. Both conserved end residues are part of each CDR3. The D gene is left open where the match is weak. Clone size is given for some rows only: seen once, a few or many times, or a class if the clone is expanded.

j_call | d_call | v_call | clone_size | cdr3_aa | cdr3_nt
TRBJ1-2 | NA | TRBV4-3 | NA | CASSQERGLNYGYTF | TGCGCCAGCAGCCAAGAACGGGGTCTTAACTATGGCTACACCTTC
TRBJ2-7 | TRBD1 | TRBV5-5 | NA | CASSPTGTWEQYF | TGTGCCAGCAGCCCGACAGGGACCTGGGAGCAGTACTTC
TRBJ2-1 | TRBD1 | TRBV29-1 | NA | CSVVDREYNEQFF | TGCAGCGTTGTGGACAGGGAGTACAATGAGCAGTTCTTC
TRBJ2-3 | TRBD1 | TRBV5-4 | NA | CASSLADRGTDTQYF | TGTGCCAGCAGCTTGGCTGACAGGGGCACAGATACGCAGTATTTT
TRBJ1-5 | TRBD1 | TRBV6-5 | NA | CASSRDSNSNQPQHF | TGTGCCAGCAGTCGGGACAGCAATAGCAATCAGCCCCAGCATTTT
TRBJ2-2 | TRBD2 | TRBV28 | NA | CASYTQTSGRTGELFF | TGTGCCAGCTACACCCAGACTAGCGGGAGAACCGGGGAGCTGTTTTTT
TRBJ1-2 | TRBD1 | TRBV29-1 | NA | CSGSGTGVYGYTF | TGCAGCGGATCCGGGACAGGGGTGTATGGCTACACCTTC
TRBJ1-2 | NA | TRBV7-9 | NA | CASSLHSSEYGYTF | TGTGCCAGCAGCTTACATTCCTCGGAGTATGGCTACACCTTC
TRBJ1-5 | TRBD1 | TRBV3-1/TRBV3-2 | few | CASSPGQGVGQPQHF | TGTGCCAGCAGTCCAGGACAGGGGGTGGGACAGCCCCAGCATTTT
TRBJ1-6 | TRBD1 | TRBV5-6 | few | CASRGRQGSSPLHF | TGTGCCAGCAGGGGTCGACAGGGGAGTTCACCCCTCCACTTT
TRBJ1-6 | NA | TRBV3-1/TRBV3-2 | NA | CASSQDGGVSPLHF | TGTGCCAGCAGCCAAGATGGAGGGGTCTCACCCCTCCACTTT
TRBJ1-2 | TRBD1 | TRBV19 | NA | CASSMGQGGYGYTF | TGTGCCAGTAGTATGGGACAGGGAGGCTATGGCTACACCTTC
TRBJ2-1 | NA | TRBV30 | NA | CAWSVTRNNEQFF | TGTGCCTGGAGTGTAACGCGGAACAATGAGCAGTTCTTC
TRBJ1-1 | TRBD1 | TRBV9 | NA | CASSTWDRGSENTEAFF | TGTGCCAGCAGCACTTGGGACAGGGGGAGCGAGAACACTGAAGCTTTCTTT
TRBJ2-1 | NA | TRBV6-5 | NA | CASSLVNPYNEQFF | TGTGCCAGCAGTTTAGTTAACCCCTACAATGAGCAGTTCTTC
TRBJ2-7 | TRBD2 | TRBV6-2/TRBV6-3 | NA | CASSYSRTSNYEQYF | TGTGCCAGCAGTTACTCCCGGACTAGCAACTACGAGCAGTACTTC
TRBJ2-3 | TRBD2 | TRBV6-5 | NA | CASSSRLATDTQYF | TGTGCCAGCAGTTCCCGACTAGCGACAGATACGCAGTATTTT
TRBJ1-3 | NA | TRBV7-9 | NA | CAREEERSGNTIYF | TGTGCACGAGAGGAGGAACGCTCTGGAAACACCATATATTTT
TRBJ2-7 | NA | TRBV5-5 | few | CASSLESTYEQYF | TGTGCCAGCAGCTTGGAGTCTACTTACGAGCAGTACTTC
TRBJ1-5 | TRBD1 | TRBV30 | NA | CAWMPVRDRPWWGNQPQHF | TGTGCCTGGATGCCCGTTCGGGACAGGCCTTGGTGGGGCAATCAGCCCCAGCATTTT
TRBJ1-1 | TRBD1 | TRBV18 | NA | CASSMTGDTEAFF | TGTGCCAGCTCTATGACAGGGGACACTGAAGCTTTCTTT
TRBJ2-5 | NA | TRBV12-3/TRBV12-4 | NA | CASSQGLGGTQYF | TGTGCCAGCAGCCAGGGGCTTGGGGGGACCCAGTACTTC
TRBJ2-7 | NA | TRBV6-6 | NA | CASSYQGEAYEQYF | TGTGCCAGCAGTTACCAGGGCGAAGCCTACGAGCAGTACTTC
TRBJ2-3 | NA | TRBV4-1 | NA | CASSPYLRSDTQYF | TGCGCCAGCAGCCCATACCTTCGGTCAGATACGCAGTATTTT
TRBJ1-3 | NA | TRBV3-1/TRBV3-2 | NA | CASSQVSGNTIYF | TGTGCCAGCAGCCAAGTATCTGGAAACACCATATATTTT
TRBJ2-5 | NA | TRBV30 | NA | CAWSLVRGETQYF | TGTGCCTGGAGTCTAGTTCGGGGAGAGACCCAGTACTTC
TRBJ2-2 | NA | TRBV7-3 | NA | CASSRQIIEDTGELFF | TGTGCCAGCAGCCGACAGATCATCGAGGACACCGGGGAGCTGTTTTTT
TRBJ2-7 | TRBD2 | TRBV19 | once | CASRDLAGSHYEQYF | TGTGCCAGTAGGGACCTAGCGGGATCCCACTACGAGCAGTACTTC
TRBJ1-3 | NA | TRBV4-2 | NA | CASSQDVLGASSGNTIYF | TGTGCCAGCAGCCAAGATGTTTTGGGGGCTAGCTCTGGAAACACCATATATTTT
TRBJ2-3 | TRBD2 | TRBV7-2 | NA | CASSQGLDADTQYF | TGTGCCAGCAGTCAGGGACTAGATGCAGATACGCAGTATTTT
TRBJ2-3 | TRBD2 | TRBV7-2 | NA | CASSSPGLAGEWGTDTQYF | TGTGCCAGCAGCTCTCCGGGACTAGCGGGAGAGTGGGGCACAGATACGCAGTATTTT
TRBJ2-7 | NA | TRBV9 | NA | CASSVSGYEQYF | TGTGCCAGCAGCGTTTCCGGCTACGAGCAGTACTTC
TRBJ1-5 | NA | TRBV30 | NA | CAWRDNSNQPQHF | TGTGCCTGGAGGGACAATAGCAATCAGCCCCAGCATTTT
TRBJ2-3 | NA | TRBV6-5 | once | CASSPTGTDTQYF | TGTGCCAGCAGCCCAACAGGCACAGATACGCAGTATTTT
TRBJ2-7 | TRBD2 | TRBV4-1 | few | CASSQKGAGEPYEQYF | TGCGCCAGCAGCCAAAAGGGAGCGGGAGAACCCTACGAGCAGTACTTC
TRBJ2-1 | NA | TRBV28 | NA | CASSLFGGQDNEQFF | TGTGCCAGCAGTTTATTTGGGGGCCAAGACAATGAGCAGTTCTTC
TRBJ2-5 | NA | TRBV5-4 | NA | CASSLAGRGETQYF | TGTGCCAGCAGCTTGGCGGGGAGAGGAGAGACCCAGTACTTC
TRBJ2-1 | TRBD2 | TRBV7-9 | few | CASSLGAGGLGEQFF | TGTGCCAGCAGCTTAGGAGCGGGGGGGCTCGGTGAGCAGTTCTTC
TRBJ2-3 | TRBD2 | TRBV9 | NA | CASSVAGGGFTDTQYF | TGTGCCAGCAGCGTAGCTGGGGGGGGATTCACAGATACGCAGTATTTT
TRBJ2-3 | NA | TRBV27 | NA | CASSLGPQDTTDTQYF | TGTGCCAGCAGTTTAGGCCCCCAGGATACGACAGATACGCAGTATTTT
TRBJ1-3 | NA | TRBV10-3 | NA | CAISERDSGNTIYF | TGTGCCATCAGTGAGCGGGACTCTGGAAACACCATATATTTT
TRBJ1-1 | NA | TRBV6-5 | NA | CASSPTDRGTEAFF | TGTGCCAGCAGTCCAACCGACAGAGGCACTGAAGCTTTCTTT
TRBJ1-2 | TRBD1 | TRBV12-3/TRBV12-4 | NA | CASSPGQGIRYTF | TGTGCCAGCAGCCCAGGACAGGGGATACGCTACACCTTC
TRBJ2-1 | NA | TRBV6-2/TRBV6-3 | NA | CASSYSTGKGLYYNEQFF | TGTGCCAGCAGTTACTCGACGGGAAAGGGACTCTACTACAATGAGCAGTTCTTC
TRBJ2-7 | TRBD2 | TRBV6-2/TRBV6-3 | once | CASSRYRAAQRETRQYF | TGTGCCAGCAGCCGATACCGAGCCGCCCAGCGGGAGACAAGGCAGTACTTC